This T cell receptor (beta chain) was found in a study of radiation and T cells in renal cell carcinoma. Regarding the study as a whole: Top tumor clonotypes rose in blood 2 weeks post-radiation, then contracted.

Time point specified: blood 2 weeks post-SBRT. Treatment denoted: 15 Gy SBRT to primary tumor, nephrectomy 4 weeks later. The repertoire was sequenced with immunoSEQ multiplex PCR; TCRdb's copy has only in-frame clones and lacks some. Here the sample spans 100,000 to 150,000 clones, more than 75% being singletons. Germline lookup yields CDR1 MNHEY and CDR2 SMNVEV (reference sequence). Trimming removed 2 bases from V and 5 bases from J; junction bases left unmatched: 6. CDR3 length: 15 amino acids. In its sample, this clone was seen a few times. Its cognate antigen is unknown. This receptor was identified in an older woman with renal cell carcinoma. The source material was blood, sampled from a patient whose treatment included radiotherapy and nephrectomy. V gene TRBV27 combines with J gene TRBJ1-5; 7 bases map to TRBD1. CDR3 region: CASSLRGQGYQPQHF. In nucleotides, the CDR3 is TGTGCCAGCAGTTTAAGGGGGCAGGGGTATCAGCCCCAGCATTTT.